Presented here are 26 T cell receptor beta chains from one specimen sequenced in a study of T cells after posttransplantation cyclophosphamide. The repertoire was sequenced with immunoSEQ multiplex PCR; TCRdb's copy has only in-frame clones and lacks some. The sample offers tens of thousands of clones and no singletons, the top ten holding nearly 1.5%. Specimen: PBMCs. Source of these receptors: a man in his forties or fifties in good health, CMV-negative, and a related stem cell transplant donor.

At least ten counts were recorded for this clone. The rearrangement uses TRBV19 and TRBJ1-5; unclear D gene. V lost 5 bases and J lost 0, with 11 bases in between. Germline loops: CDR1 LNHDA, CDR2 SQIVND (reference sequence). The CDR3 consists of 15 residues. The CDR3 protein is CASSHRVPSNQPQHF. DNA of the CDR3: TGTGCCAGTAGTCACCGGGTCCCTAGCAATCAGCCCCAGCATTTT.

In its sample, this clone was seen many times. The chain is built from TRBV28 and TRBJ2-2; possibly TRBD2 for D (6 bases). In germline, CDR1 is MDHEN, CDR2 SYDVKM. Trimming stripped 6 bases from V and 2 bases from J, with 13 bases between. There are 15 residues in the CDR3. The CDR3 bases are TGTGCCAGCAGGGCCGGGACTGGTAACACCGGGGAGCTGTTTTTT. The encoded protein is CASRAGTGNTGELFF.

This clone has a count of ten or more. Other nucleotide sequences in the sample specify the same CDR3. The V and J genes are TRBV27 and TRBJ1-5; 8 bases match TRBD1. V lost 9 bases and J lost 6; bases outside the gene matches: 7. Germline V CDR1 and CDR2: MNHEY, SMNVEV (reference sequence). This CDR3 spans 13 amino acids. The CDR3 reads CASRTGRGQPQHF. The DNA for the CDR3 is TGTGCCAGTAGGACAGGGAGAGGTCAGCCCCAGCATTTT.

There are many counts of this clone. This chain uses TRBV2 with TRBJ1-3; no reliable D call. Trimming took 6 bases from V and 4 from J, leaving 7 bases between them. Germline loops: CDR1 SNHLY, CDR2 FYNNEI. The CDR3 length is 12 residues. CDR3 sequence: CASSIQGNTIYF. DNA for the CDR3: TGTGCCAGCAGCATACAGGGAAACACCATATATTTT.

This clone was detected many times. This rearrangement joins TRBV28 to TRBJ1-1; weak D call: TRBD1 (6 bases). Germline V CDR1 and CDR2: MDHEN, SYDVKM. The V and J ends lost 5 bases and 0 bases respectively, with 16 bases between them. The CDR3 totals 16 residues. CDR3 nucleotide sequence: TGTGCCAGCAGTCCCCTCGGGGGGCGCTTGAACACTGAAGCTTTCTTT. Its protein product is CASSPLGGRLNTEAFF. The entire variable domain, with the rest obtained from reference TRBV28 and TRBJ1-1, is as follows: DVKVTQSSRYLVKRTGEKVFLECVQDMDHENMFWYRQDPGLGLRLIYFSYDVKMKEKGDIPEGYSVSREKKERFSLILESASTNQTSMYLCASSPLGGRLNTEAFFGQGTRLTVV.

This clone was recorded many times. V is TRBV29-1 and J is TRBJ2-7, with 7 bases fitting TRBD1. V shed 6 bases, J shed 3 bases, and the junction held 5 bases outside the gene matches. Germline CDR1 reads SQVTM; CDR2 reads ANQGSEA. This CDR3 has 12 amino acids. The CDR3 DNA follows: TGCAGCGTATATGGACAGGACTACGAGCAGTACTTC. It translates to CSVYGQDYEQYF.

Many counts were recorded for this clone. For the CDR3, the DNA is TGTGCCAGCAGCCATTGGACAGGGGGCGCGTACACCGGGGAGCTGTTTTTT. It specifies CASSHWTGGAYTGELFF. The chain combines TRBV16 with TRBJ2-2; 11 bases map to TRBD1. The CDR3 contains 17 residues. CDR1 is KGHSY, CDR2 FQNENV, per germline. With 3 bases clipped from V and 3 bases from J, the junction kept 6 bases outside the gene matches.

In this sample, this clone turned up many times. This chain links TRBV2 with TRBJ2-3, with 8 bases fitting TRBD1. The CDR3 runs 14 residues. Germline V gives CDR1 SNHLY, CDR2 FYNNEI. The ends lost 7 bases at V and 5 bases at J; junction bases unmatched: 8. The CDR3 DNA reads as TGTGCCAGCACGTCCCAGGGGGCAAGAGATACGCAGTATTTT. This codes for CASTSQGARDTQYF.

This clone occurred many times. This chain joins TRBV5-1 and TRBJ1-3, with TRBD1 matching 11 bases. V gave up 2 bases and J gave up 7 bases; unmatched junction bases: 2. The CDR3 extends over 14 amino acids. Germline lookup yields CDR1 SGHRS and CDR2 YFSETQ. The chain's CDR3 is CASSFGTGGNTIYF. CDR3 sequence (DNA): TGCGCCAGCAGCTTCGGGACAGGGGGGAACACCATATATTTT.

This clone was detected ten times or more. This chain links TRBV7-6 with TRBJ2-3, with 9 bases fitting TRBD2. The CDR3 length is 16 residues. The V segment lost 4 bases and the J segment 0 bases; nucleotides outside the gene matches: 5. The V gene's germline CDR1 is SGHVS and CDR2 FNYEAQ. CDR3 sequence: CASSSGTSTSTDTQYF. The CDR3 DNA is TGTGCCAGCAGCTCTGGGACTAGCACAAGCACAGATACGCAGTATTTT.

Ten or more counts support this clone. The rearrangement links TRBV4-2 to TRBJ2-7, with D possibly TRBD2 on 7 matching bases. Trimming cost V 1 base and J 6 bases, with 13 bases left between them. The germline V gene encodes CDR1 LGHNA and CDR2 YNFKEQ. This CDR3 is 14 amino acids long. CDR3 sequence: CASSQGGGRAEQYF. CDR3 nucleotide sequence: TGTGCCAGCAGCCAAGGGGGGGGCAGGGCCGAGCAGTACTTC.

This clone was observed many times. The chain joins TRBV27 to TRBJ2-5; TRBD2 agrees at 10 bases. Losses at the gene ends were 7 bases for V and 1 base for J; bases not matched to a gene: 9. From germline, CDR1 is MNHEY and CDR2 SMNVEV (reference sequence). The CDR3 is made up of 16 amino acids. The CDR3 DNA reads TGTGCCAGCACCGAGACTAGCGGGTCCCTCCAAGAGACCCAGTACTTC. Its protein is CASTETSGSLQETQYF.

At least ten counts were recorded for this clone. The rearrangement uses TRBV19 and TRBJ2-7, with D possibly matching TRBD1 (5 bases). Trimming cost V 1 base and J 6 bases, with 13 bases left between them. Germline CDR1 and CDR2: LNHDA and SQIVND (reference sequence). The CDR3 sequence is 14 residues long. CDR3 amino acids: CASSIGTGRGEQYF. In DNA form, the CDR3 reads TGTGCCAGTAGTATAGGAACAGGAAGAGGCGAGCAGTACTTC.

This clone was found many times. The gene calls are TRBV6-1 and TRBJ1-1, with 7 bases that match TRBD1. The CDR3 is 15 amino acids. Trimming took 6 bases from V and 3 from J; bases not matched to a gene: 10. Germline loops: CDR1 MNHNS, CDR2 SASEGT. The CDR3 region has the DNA TGTGCCAGCAGAGACCCCCGAACAGGGGACACTGAAGCTTTCTTT. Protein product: CASRDPRTGDTEAFF.

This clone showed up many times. The chain's CDR3 is CASSPGGKGIAEAFF. The CDR3 DNA reads as TGTGCCAGCAGCCCTGGAGGCAAGGGAATAGCTGAAGCTTTCTTT. The rearrangement uses TRBV7-9 and TRBJ1-1; D unclear. CDR3 length equals 15 residues. The V gene's germline CDR1 is SEHNR and CDR2 FQNEAQ (reference sequence). V was trimmed by 5 bases and J by 6 bases, leaving 19 bases between them.

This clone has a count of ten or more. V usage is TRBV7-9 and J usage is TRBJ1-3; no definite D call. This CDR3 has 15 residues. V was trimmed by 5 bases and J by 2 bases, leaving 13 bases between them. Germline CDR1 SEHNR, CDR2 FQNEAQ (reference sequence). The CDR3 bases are TGTGCCAGCAGCCCCATCCCGGGAACTGGAAACACCATATATTTT. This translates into CASSPIPGTGNTIYF.

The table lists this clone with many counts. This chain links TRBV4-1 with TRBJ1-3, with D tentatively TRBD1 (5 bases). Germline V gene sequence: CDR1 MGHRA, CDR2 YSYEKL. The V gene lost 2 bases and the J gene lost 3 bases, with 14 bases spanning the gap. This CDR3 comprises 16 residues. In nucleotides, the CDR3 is TGCGCCAGCAGCCAACCCCTCGGGGGGGGTGGAAACACCATATATTTT. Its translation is CASSQPLGGGGNTIYF.

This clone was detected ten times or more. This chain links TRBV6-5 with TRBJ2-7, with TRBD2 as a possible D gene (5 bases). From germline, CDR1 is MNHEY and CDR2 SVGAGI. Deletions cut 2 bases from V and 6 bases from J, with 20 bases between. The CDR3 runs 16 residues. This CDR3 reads CASSYPSAGGRSEQYF. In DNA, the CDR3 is TGTGCCAGCAGTTACCCCAGCGCGGGTGGGCGAAGCGAGCAGTACTTC.

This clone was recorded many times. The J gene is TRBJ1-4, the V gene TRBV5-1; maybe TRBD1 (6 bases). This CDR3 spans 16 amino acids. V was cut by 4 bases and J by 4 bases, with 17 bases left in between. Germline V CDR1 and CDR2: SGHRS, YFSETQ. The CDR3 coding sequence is TGCGCCAGCAGCGGGACACCACAGGGCCTTAATGAAAAACTGTTTTTT. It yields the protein CASSGTPQGLNEKLFF.

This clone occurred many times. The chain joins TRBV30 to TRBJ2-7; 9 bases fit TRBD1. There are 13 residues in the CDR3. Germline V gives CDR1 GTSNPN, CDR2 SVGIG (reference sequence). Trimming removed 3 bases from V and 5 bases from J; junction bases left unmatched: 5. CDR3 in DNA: TGTGCCTGGAGGGGACAGGGTGTCAACGAGCAGTACTTC. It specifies CAWRGQGVNEQYF.

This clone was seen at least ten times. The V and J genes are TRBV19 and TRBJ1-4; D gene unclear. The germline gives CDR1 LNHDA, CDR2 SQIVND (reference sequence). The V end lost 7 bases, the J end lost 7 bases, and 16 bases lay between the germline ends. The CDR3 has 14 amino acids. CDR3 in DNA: TGTGCCAGTAAGAAGAGGGATTTAGGTGAAAAACTGTTTTTT. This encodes CASKKRDLGEKLFF.

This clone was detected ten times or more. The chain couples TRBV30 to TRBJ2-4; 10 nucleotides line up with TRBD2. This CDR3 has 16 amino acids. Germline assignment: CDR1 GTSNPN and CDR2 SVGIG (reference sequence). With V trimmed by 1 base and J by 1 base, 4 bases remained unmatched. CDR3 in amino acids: CAWSGIAGGAKNIQYF. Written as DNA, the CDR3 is TGTGCCTGGAGTGGAATAGCGGGAGGCGCCAAAAACATTCAGTACTTC. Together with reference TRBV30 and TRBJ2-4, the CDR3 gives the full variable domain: SQTIHQWPATLVQPVGSPLSLECTVEGTSNPNLYWYRQAAGRGLQLLFYSVGIGQISSEVPQNLSASRPQDRQFILSSKKLLLSDSGFYLCAWSGIAGGAKNIQYFGAGTRLSVL.

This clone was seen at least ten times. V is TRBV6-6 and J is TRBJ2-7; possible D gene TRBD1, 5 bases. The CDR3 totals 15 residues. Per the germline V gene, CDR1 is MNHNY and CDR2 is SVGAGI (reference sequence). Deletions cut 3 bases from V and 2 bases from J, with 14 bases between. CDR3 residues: CASSYVVGRAYEQYF. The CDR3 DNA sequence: TGTGCCAGCAGTTATGTTGTTGGCAGGGCCTACGAGCAGTACTTC.

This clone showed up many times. CDR3 region: CASSAGQVGNQPQHF. The CDR3 bases are TGTGCCAGCAGCGCAGGACAGGTTGGCAATCAGCCCCAGCATTTT. The rearrangement links TRBV2 to TRBJ1-5; TRBD1 aligns across 7 bases. V lost 6 bases, J lost 2 bases, and 7 bases stayed unmatched. The CDR3 loop spans 15 amino acids. Looked up from germline, CDR1 is SNHLY and CDR2 is FYNNEI. Complete variable domain (other parts from reference TRBV2 and TRBJ1-5): EPEVTQTPSHQVTQMGQEVILRCVPISNHLYFYWYRQILGQKVEFLVSFYNNEISEKSEIFDDQFSVERPDGSNFTLKIRSTKLEDSAMYFCASSAGQVGNQPQHFGDGTRLSIL.

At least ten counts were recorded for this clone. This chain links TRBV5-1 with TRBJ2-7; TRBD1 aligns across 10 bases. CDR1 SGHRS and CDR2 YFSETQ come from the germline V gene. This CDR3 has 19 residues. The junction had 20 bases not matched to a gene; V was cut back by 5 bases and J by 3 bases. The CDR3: CASSLRPGTGVRGGYEQYF. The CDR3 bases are TGCGCCAGCAGTCTCCGTCCCGGGACAGGGGTTCGAGGGGGCTACGAGCAGTACTTC.

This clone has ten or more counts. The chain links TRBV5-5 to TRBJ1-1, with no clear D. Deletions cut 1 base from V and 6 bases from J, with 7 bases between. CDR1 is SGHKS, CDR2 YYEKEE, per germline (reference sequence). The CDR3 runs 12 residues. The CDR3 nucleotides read TGTGCCAGCAGCTTGAATAGCGCTGAAGCTTTCTTT. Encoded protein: CASSLNSAEAFF.